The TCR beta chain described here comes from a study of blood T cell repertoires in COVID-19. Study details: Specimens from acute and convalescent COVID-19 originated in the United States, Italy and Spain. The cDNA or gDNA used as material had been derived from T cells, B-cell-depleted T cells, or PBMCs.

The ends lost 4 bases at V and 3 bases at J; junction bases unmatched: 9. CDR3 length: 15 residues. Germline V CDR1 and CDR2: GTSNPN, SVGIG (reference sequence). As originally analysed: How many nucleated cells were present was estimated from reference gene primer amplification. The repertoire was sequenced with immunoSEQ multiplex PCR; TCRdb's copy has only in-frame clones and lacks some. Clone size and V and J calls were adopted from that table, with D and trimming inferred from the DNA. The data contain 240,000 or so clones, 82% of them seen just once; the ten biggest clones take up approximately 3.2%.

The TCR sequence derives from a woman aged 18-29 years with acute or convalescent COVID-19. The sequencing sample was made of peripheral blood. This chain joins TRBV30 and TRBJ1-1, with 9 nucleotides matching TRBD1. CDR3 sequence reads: CAWIRQGELHTEAFF. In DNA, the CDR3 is TGTGCCTGGATACGACAGGGGGAATTGCACACTGAAGCTTTCTTT.